The 3 T cell receptor beta chains in this list originate from one sample, sequenced in a study of CD8 T cells in Susac syndrome. Random hexamers primed reverse transcription of about 0.45 to 1 ug RNA. TCRdb reprocessed the immunoSEQ multiplex PCR reads via MiXCR and lists one record per CDR3 protein. The sample yields 150,000 to 200,000 distinct CDR3 sequences, 90% to 95% seen once. Sequencing was carried out using CD4+ T cells from PBMCs. Source of these receptors: a human donor with Susac syndrome.

The rearrangement links TRBV29-1 to TRBJ2-1, with D perhaps matching TRBD1 or TRBD2 (5 bases each). The CDR3 is 12 amino acids. The germline gives CDR1 SQVTM, CDR2 ANQGSEA. The V gene lost 3 bases and the J gene lost 11 bases, with 14 bases spanning the gap. The CDR3 loop is CSVDSGTDQQFF. In DNA form, the CDR3 reads TGCAGCGTTGACTCCGGGACGGACCAGCAGTTCTTC.

V gene TRBV4-1 combines with J gene TRBJ1-1; D not certain. V was clipped by 1 base and J by 0 bases, with 6 bases between them. CDR3 length: 14 amino acids. Germline V gene data show CDR1 as MGHRA and CDR2 as YSYEKL. The CDR3 nucleotides read TGCGCCAGCAGCCAAGGACTCTTGAACACTGAAGCTTTCTTT. Translation gives CASSQGLLNTEAFF.

This chain connects TRBV20-1 to TRBJ2-1; D is ambiguous. V was cut by 0 bases and J by 9 bases, with 15 bases left in between. The germline gives CDR1 DFQATT, CDR2 SNEGSKA (reference sequence). This CDR3 spans 14 amino acids. DNA of the CDR3: TGCAGTGCTAGAGATCCACTGATCCCCTCTGAGCAGTTCTTC. This sequence encodes CSARDPLIPSEQFF.